A single sample is the source of the 32 T cell receptor beta chains below, sequenced in a study of T cell responses to AZD1222 COVID-19 vaccine. The repertoire was sequenced with immunoSEQ multiplex PCR; TCRdb's copy has only in-frame clones and lacks some. This sample has about 67,000 clones, with around four fifths found just once. This material consisted of peripheral blood, taken on day 0 of AZD1222 vaccination. Receptors were obtained from an adult in good health.

The chain links TRBV7-3 to TRBJ2-3; a possible D gene is TRBD2 (6 bases). Germline V gene lookup returns CDR1 SGHTA and CDR2 FQGTGA. V shed 3 bases and J shed 0 bases, with 7 bases lying between them. This CDR3 has 14 amino acids. CDR3 in amino acids: CASSLGTSTDTQYF. CDR3 coding DNA: TGTGCCAGCAGCTTGGGGACTAGCACAGATACGCAGTATTTT.

The chain has TRBV5-1 and TRBJ1-5; D might be TRBD1 (5 bases). CDR1 and CDR2 (germline): SGHRS, YFSETQ. Trimming pared 4 bases from V and 5 bases from J, leaving 16 bases between. The CDR3 consists of 15 residues. CDR3 in DNA: TGCGCCAGCAGCAAAGAAGGGGCAGCCTATCAGCCCCAGCATTTT. Its translation is CASSKEGAAYQPQHF.

The chain links TRBV12-5 to TRBJ1-1, with 7 bases fitting TRBD1. The CDR3 totals 14 residues. J gave up 5 bases and V 8 bases, and 11 bases lay outside the gene matches. Germline V gives CDR1 LGHNT, CDR2 FRNRAP. The CDR3 sequence is CASSRQGGFTEAFF. In DNA form, the CDR3 reads TGTGCTAGTTCGCGACAGGGCGGTTTTACTGAAGCTTTCTTT.

This chain uses TRBV30 with TRBJ2-5, with D unclear. There are 11 residues in the CDR3. The ends were cut back, 2 bases at V and 7 bases at J, with 8 bases in the middle. Germline V gives CDR1 GTSNPN, CDR2 SVGIG (reference sequence). CDR3 sequence (DNA): TGTGCCTGGAGTCTCCTGGGGACCCAGTACTTC. It specifies CAWSLLGTQYF.

The V call is TRBV28, the J call TRBJ2-7; D gene ambiguous. V was pared by 3 bases and J by 4 bases, with 13 bases between. The CDR3 loop spans 14 amino acids. Germline CDR1 MDHEN, CDR2 SYDVKM. The CDR3 spells CASSFGWQLYEQYF. Here the CDR3 DNA reads TGTGCCAGCAGTTTCGGTTGGCAGTTGTACGAGCAGTACTTC.

The V gene is TRBV5-4, the J gene TRBJ1-3, with D unresolved. The CDR3 runs 15 residues. Germline V gene lookup returns CDR1 SGHNT and CDR2 YYREEE (reference sequence). V was shortened by 0 bases and J by 1 base, with 8 bases between the two germline ends. The CDR3 DNA reads as TGTGCCAGCAGCTTGGGAGTGGGGTCTGGAAACACCATATATTTT. Residues: CASSLGVGSGNTIYF.

This chain joins TRBV6-5 and TRBJ1-1; D is unresolved. Looked up from germline, CDR1 is MNHEY and CDR2 is SVGAGI. Trimming removed 8 bases at V and 1 base at J, with 11 bases between. The CDR3 consists of 13 residues. The CDR3 reads CASRLTTNTEAFF. The CDR3 coding sequence is TGTGCCAGCCGATTGACAACGAACACTGAAGCTTTCTTT.

The rearrangement uses TRBV27 and TRBJ1-1; the match to TRBD1 covers 7 bases. The length of the CDR3 is 14 residues. J was trimmed by 6 bases and V by 5 bases; bases with no gene match: 9. CDR1 and CDR2 from the germline V gene are MNHEY and SMNVEV (reference sequence). CDR3 residues: CASSPVTGTAEAFF. CDR3 coding DNA: TGTGCCAGCAGTCCCGTAACCGGGACAGCTGAAGCTTTCTTT.

This rearrangement joins TRBV6-5 to TRBJ2-7, with 8 bases identical to TRBD1. CDR3 size: 14 residues. Germline loops: CDR1 MNHEY, CDR2 SVGAGI. The trim removed 0 bases at V and 7 bases at J, leaving 5 bases unmatched. The CDR3 protein is CASSYSDRAREQYF. The CDR3 bases are TGTGCCAGCAGTTACTCGGACAGGGCTAGAGAGCAGTACTTC.

The V and J genes are TRBV7-2 and TRBJ2-7, with D possibly TRBD2 on 6 matching bases. Trimming removed 8 bases at V and 7 bases at J, with 15 bases between. There are 12 residues in the CDR3. In germline, CDR1 is SGHTA, CDR2 FQGNSA. The DNA of the CDR3 is TGTGCCAGCCGCAGGGACTTGGGTGAGCAGTACTTC. Protein: CASRRDLGEQYF.

The V and J genes are TRBV3-1 (or the pseudogene TRBV3-2) and TRBJ1-2; D not resolved. The CDR3 covers 14 residues. The V end lost 1 base, the J end lost 4 bases, and 10 bases lay between the germline ends. Germline loops: CDR1 LGHDT, CDR2 YNNKEL (reference sequence). Written as DNA, the CDR3 is TGTGCCAGCAGCCAAGGGATGGGTCTCTATGGCTACACCTTC. It is translated as CASSQGMGLYGYTF.

This clone appeared once. The chain employs TRBV13 and TRBJ2-7; D possibly corresponds to TRBD1 (6 bases). Trimming stripped 5 bases from V and 3 bases from J, with 11 bases between. This CDR3 contains 13 residues. The germline V gene has CDR1 PRHDT and CDR2 FYEKMQ (reference sequence). CDR3 nucleotide sequence: TGTGCCAGCAGCCGAGGGACATACTACGAGCAGTACTTC. It yields the protein CASSRGTYYEQYF.

The V call is TRBV6-2 or TRBV6-3, the J call TRBJ1-5; D is possibly TRBD1 (5 bases). CDR3 length: 15 amino acids. Trimming left V 4 bases short and J 6 bases short, with 16 bases between. Germline lookup yields CDR1 MNHEY and CDR2 SVGEGT. The CDR3 DNA reads as TGTGCCAGCAGTTCGGGCGTAAGGGGAACTCAGCCCCAGCATTTT. Amino acid sequence: CASSSGVRGTQPQHF.

This clone turned up a few times. This chain links TRBV27 with TRBJ1-1; a weak D match, TRBD1 (5 bases). The CDR3 is 14 amino acids. Germline-derived CDR1 and CDR2 are MNHEY and SMNVEV (reference sequence). V lost 5 bases and J lost 0, with 10 bases in between. The CDR3 is CASSLGQMNTEAFF. The CDR3 DNA follows: TGTGCCAGCAGTCTCGGACAAATGAACACTGAAGCTTTCTTT.

The chain links TRBV28 to TRBJ1-4; maybe TRBD1 (6 bases). Deletions cut 10 bases from V and 4 bases from J, with 13 bases between. Germline assignment: CDR1 MDHEN and CDR2 SYDVKM. CDR3 length equals 13 residues. CDR3 nucleotides: TGTGCCACCGTAAGGACAGTTAATGAAAAACTGTTTTTT. Protein sequence: CATVRTVNEKLFF.

The chain employs TRBV18 and TRBJ1-2; D ambiguous. This CDR3 contains 12 residues. Germline V gene lookup returns CDR1 KGHSH and CDR2 LQKENI. The V and J ends lost 2 bases and 8 bases respectively, with 9 bases between them. CDR3 DNA sequence: TGTGCCAGCTCACCAGGGCCCCACGGCTACACCTTC. Protein sequence: CASSPGPHGYTF.

The gene calls are TRBV6-5 and TRBJ2-7; D gene ambiguous. CDR3 length equals 13 residues. Between the trimmed V and J ends, which lost 5 bases and 8 bases, there was a span of 16 bases. The germline CDR1 and CDR2 sequences are MNHEY and SVGAGI. CDR3: CASSRTDLTQQYF. CDR3 coding DNA: TGTGCCAGCAGTCGGACCGACCTGACTCAGCAGTACTTC.

The chain uses TRBV9 and TRBJ2-3; D is unresolved. The CDR3 covers 14 residues. V was shortened by 3 bases and J by 2 bases, with 10 bases between the two germline ends. Germline CDR1 reads SGDLS; CDR2 reads YYNGEE. This CDR3 is CASSDPGSTDTQYF. The CDR3 DNA is TGTGCCAGCAGCGACCCCGGCTCCACAGATACGCAGTATTTT.

V and J are TRBV6-5 and TRBJ1-2, with no clear D. This CDR3 comprises 13 residues. Germline V lookup: CDR1 MNHEY, CDR2 SVGAGI. Trimming cost V 0 bases and J 6 bases, with 8 bases left between them. The CDR3 spells CASSYSRTDGYTF. CDR3 nucleotides: TGTGCCAGCAGTTACTCGCGGACGGATGGCTACACCTTC.

The V gene is TRBV5-1, the J gene TRBJ2-7; TRBD2 aligns across 13 bases. The CDR3 has 14 amino acids. Trimming at V came to 4 bases and at J to 7 bases, leaving 5 bases not matched to a gene. Germline V gene sequence: CDR1 SGHRS, CDR2 YFSETQ. The CDR3 sequence: CASSAGLAGREQYF. The CDR3, as DNA: TGCGCCAGCAGCGCGGGACTAGCGGGGAGGGAGCAGTACTTC.

The V gene is TRBV19, the J gene TRBJ2-7; 8 bases are shared with TRBD1. CDR1 LNHDA and CDR2 SQIVND come from the germline V gene (reference sequence). After removal of 5 bases from V and 5 bases from J, the junction contained 11 bases not matched to a gene. CDR3 length equals 15 residues. The CDR3 loop reads CASSWGSGGENEQYF. CDR3 DNA sequence: TGTGCCAGTAGTTGGGGATCAGGGGGCGAGAACGAGCAGTACTTC.

The chain joins TRBV4-2 to TRBJ2-1, with D unresolved. CDR3 length: 13 amino acids. Germline CDR1 reads LGHNA; CDR2 reads YNFKEQ. The V end lost 2 bases, the J end lost 1 base, and 3 bases lay between the germline ends. The CDR3 spells CASSQTSYNEQFF. The CDR3 nucleotides are TGTGCCAGCAGCCAAACGTCCTACAATGAGCAGTTCTTC.

CDR3 residues: CASSPRGGDKDYGYTF. CDR3 bases: TGTGCCAGCAGCCCCCGAGGGGGGGATAAGGACTATGGCTACACCTTC. The J gene is TRBJ1-2, the V gene TRBV9, with D possibly being TRBD1 (6 bases). Germline V CDR1 and CDR2: SGDLS, YYNGEE. The CDR3 is 16 residues long. V shed 4 bases and J shed 3 bases, with 19 bases lying between them.

The V and J genes are TRBV15 and TRBJ1-5; possibly TRBD1 for D (5 bases). The CDR3 spans 15 residues. V lost 9 bases to trimming and J lost 3 bases, with 18 bases between them. Germline CDR1 LNHNV, CDR2 YYDKDF (reference sequence). The CDR3, as DNA: TGTGCCACAAGAAAGGGGCAGCCCAACAATCAGCCCCAGCATTTT. Translating it yields CATRKGQPNNQPQHF.

This chain connects TRBV28 to TRBJ1-2; 7 bases are shared with TRBD1. CDR1 and CDR2 from the germline V gene are MDHEN and SYDVKM. The CDR3 runs 15 residues. With V trimmed by 5 bases and J by 7 bases, 13 bases remained unmatched. In nucleotides, the CDR3 is TGTGCCAGCAGTCCCAGTAGACAGGGAGGGGGTGGCTACACCTTC. Protein sequence: CASSPSRQGGGGYTF.

The rearrangement uses TRBV15 and TRBJ2-3; D tentatively fits TRBD1 or TRBD2 (6 bases each). Per germline, CDR1 LNHNV and CDR2 YYDKDF (reference sequence). The ends were cut back, 0 bases at V and 5 bases at J, with 9 bases in the middle. This CDR3 region has 14 residues. CDR3 nucleotides: TGTGCCACCAGCAGAGATGGAGGGGGAGATACGCAGTATTTT. This gives the protein CATSRDGGGDTQYF.

The V and J genes are TRBV5-1 and TRBJ2-3; D is possibly TRBD2 (5 bases). This CDR3 region has 12 residues. The V end lost 5 bases, the J end lost 2 bases, and 6 bases lay between the germline ends. Germline CDR1 is SGHRS and CDR2 is YFSETQ. In DNA form, the CDR3 reads TGCGCCAGCAGGAGGGCCACAGATACGCAGTATTTT. It specifies CASRRATDTQYF.

The chain carries TRBV4-3 and TRBJ2-7, with TRBD1 matching over 7 bases. The J segment lost 2 bases and the V segment lost 6 bases, leaving 10 bases of the junction unmatched. Germline CDR1 and CDR2: LGHNA and YSLEER. The CDR3 has 15 amino acids. CDR3 nucleotides: TGCGCCAGCAGTCACAATACCGGGACAGCCTACGAGCAGTACTTC. Translated, it gives CASSHNTGTAYEQYF.

This clone appeared a few times. This chain uses TRBV18 with TRBJ1-5; D ambiguous. V was shortened by 3 bases and J by 3 bases, with 18 bases between the two germline ends. Germline lookup yields CDR1 KGHSH and CDR2 LQKENI. The CDR3 has 17 residues. The CDR3 DNA sequence: TGTGCCAGCTCACCCGAAATGGGCCTCCTTTCCAATCAGCCCCAGCATTTT. Translated: CASSPEMGLLSNQPQHF.

This clone was counted once. CDR3 amino acids: CASSDLSGRSYEQYF. The CDR3 DNA follows: TGTGCCAGCAGTGATCTTAGCGGGAGAAGCTACGAGCAGTACTTC. This chain connects TRBV6-1 to TRBJ2-7; 9 nucleotides match TRBD2. The CDR3 has 15 residues. Germline CDR1 is MNHNS and CDR2 is SASEGT. The trim removed 3 bases at V and 3 bases at J, leaving 6 bases unmatched.

This sequence joins TRBV28 and TRBJ1-1; no firm D call. The CDR3 loop spans 14 amino acids. Looked up from germline, CDR1 is MDHEN and CDR2 is SYDVKM. Between the trimmed V and J ends, which lost 0 bases and 3 bases, there was a span of 8 bases. This CDR3 reads CASSLWLGDTEAFF. DNA of the CDR3: TGTGCCAGCAGTTTATGGCTGGGTGACACTGAAGCTTTCTTT.

The rearrangement joins TRBV5-1 to TRBJ2-2; possible D gene TRBD2, 6 bases. Trimming left V 0 bases short and J 5 bases short, with 11 bases between. Germline loops: CDR1 SGHRS, CDR2 YFSETQ. The CDR3 is 15 amino acids. CDR3 nucleotides: TGCGCCAGCAGCTTGGATCCGGGGACTACCGGGGAGCTGTTTTTT. Amino acid sequence: CASSLDPGTTGELFF.